This is a list of T cell receptor beta chains from one sample in a study of cytomegalovirus exposure and HLA in healthy donors. Profiled with immunoSEQ multiplex PCR; TCRdb holds only in-frame clones, not every one. The data contain around 120,000 clones, about three quarters of them singletons. The specimen was PBMCs. The receptor set was obtained from a woman in her 30s in good health and CMV-seropositive. The conserved cysteine and the conserved F or W are not part of the CDR3 here. The D gene is left open where the match is weak.

CDR3 length	V gene	J gene	D gene	CDR3 protein
11	TRBV5-1	TRBJ2-7	.	ASSSGSSYEQY
14	TRBV7-3	TRBJ2-1	TRBD2	ASSPTSGGAYNEQF
14	TRBV9	TRBJ2-3	TRBD2	ASSDGGGPSTDTQY
11	TRBV6-1	TRBJ2-7	.	ALSRGNGYEQY
12	TRBV19	TRBJ2-2	TRBD1	ASSTIQGAGELF
16	TRBV10-3	TRBJ2-2	TRBD2	AISEPGGGSANTGELF
13	TRBV27	TRBJ2-1	TRBD2	ASSPGTSGYNEQF
15	TRBV6-1	TRBJ1-4	.	ASSEYRGLSSDEKLF
10	TRBV9	TRBJ2-2	.	ASSFRAGELF
11	TRBV28	TRBJ2-5	.	ASSLMAQETQY
11	TRBV5-1	TRBJ2-2	.	ASSFTGTGELF
12	TRBV7-9	TRBJ2-1	.	ASSLGRDNNEQF
11	TRBV30	TRBJ2-3	.	AGTAVSTDTQY
12	TRBV7-2	TRBJ1-2	.	ASSLGGAFYGYT
10	TRBV13	TRBJ2-2	.	ATQVGSGELF
14	TRBV9	TRBJ2-3	.	ASSSGRYQRRDTQY
13	TRBV5-6	TRBJ1-5	TRBD1	ASSKWTGANQPQH
13	TRBV28	TRBJ1-2	TRBD1	ASSPRPTGVNGYT
10	TRBV5-4	TRBJ1-1	.	ASSFRSGEAF
13	TRBV27	TRBJ1-1	.	ASSPAGAPRTEAF
12	TRBV9	TRBJ2-1	TRBD1	ASSPGQGAYEQF
15	TRBV7-2	TRBJ2-2	TRBD1	ASSLDHRGPYTGELF
12	TRBV6-5	TRBJ1-5	.	ASSPQGRGQPQH
16	TRBV5-4	TRBJ2-3	TRBD2	ASSAGGYSARFTDTQY
12	TRBV11-2	TRBJ1-2	.	ASSQNTANYGYT